This TCR beta chain comes out of a study of cytomegalovirus exposure and HLA in healthy donors. Worth noting for this clone: Its specificity is not known.

Study outcomes and limitations: The authors listed 150 or so TCR beta chains as cytomegalovirus-associated. In a later analysis, TCR beta V- and J-gene trimming was associated with a missense DCLRE1C variant.

The PCR ran on 60 Vbeta and 13 Jbeta primers. Method: immunoSEQ multiplex PCR; TCRdb's copy keeps in-frame clones and lacks some. The data contain about 140,000 clones, approximately 61% of them singletons. Those who donated were healthy bone marrow donors. This CDR3 comprises 16 residues. The V gene's germline CDR1 is LNHDA and CDR2 SQIVND (reference sequence). Trimming took off 6 bases at V and 7 bases at J, with 21 bases between the two ends. The chain couples TRBV19 to TRBJ2-2; perhaps TRBD1 as D (5 bases). This sequence was found in a human donor in good health. The source material was PBMCs. This CDR3 reads CASRGLPRVTGGELFF. For the CDR3, the DNA is TGTGCCAGTAGGGGGCTTCCACGGGTCACGGGCGGGGAGCTGTTTTTT.